These 11 T cell receptor beta chains originate from one sample sequenced in a study of blood T cell repertoires in COVID-19. TCRdb keeps only in-frame clones here, not all; method: immunoSEQ multiplex PCR. Among 40,000 to 50,000 clones listed, 70% to 85% were seen once. The sequenced sample consisted of peripheral blood. The receptors were gathered from a man between 65 and 79 years old with acute or convalescent COVID-19.

The chain carries TRBV10-3 and TRBJ1-1; 9 nucleotides agree with TRBD1. The CDR3 runs to 14 residues. Germline V gene data show CDR1 as ENHRY and CDR2 as SYGVKD. V shed 7 bases, J shed 3 bases, and the junction held 6 bases outside the gene matches. The CDR3 DNA follows: TGTGCCATCAAAAGACAGGGGGGGGACACTGAAGCTTTCTTT. This gives the protein CAIKRQGGDTEAFF.

This clone was picked up a small number of times. The J gene is TRBJ2-7, the V gene TRBV5-1; a possible D gene is TRBD1 (6 bases). This CDR3 has 14 amino acids. The V gene lost 5 bases and the J gene lost 1 base, with 13 bases spanning the gap. Looked up from germline, CDR1 is SGHRS and CDR2 is YFSETQ. CDR3 sequence reads: CASRKTTGSYEQYF. The CDR3 DNA sequence: TGCGCCAGCAGGAAGACGACAGGATCCTACGAGCAGTACTTC.

This chain uses TRBV2 with TRBJ2-5, with TRBD2 matching over 14 bases. CDR1 is SNHLY, CDR2 FYNNEI, per germline. This CDR3 has 15 amino acids. Unmatched junction bases numbered 1, after V lost 3 bases and J lost 4 bases. This CDR3 is CASSEGLAGAETQYF. CDR3 DNA sequence: TGTGCCAGCAGTGAGGGACTAGCGGGAGCAGAGACCCAGTACTTC.

This chain uses TRBV7-2 with TRBJ2-1, with a tentative D call TRBD2 (5 bases). The CDR3 runs to 15 residues. Trimming left V 5 bases short and J 2 bases short, with 13 bases between. Germline lookup yields CDR1 SGHTA and CDR2 FQGNSA. CDR3 coding DNA: TGTGCCAGCAGCCCTCGGGGAAACCCCTACAATGAGCAGTTCTTC. This encodes CASSPRGNPYNEQFF.

The chain carries TRBV12-3 or TRBV12-4 and TRBJ2-5, with D possibly matching TRBD1 (6 bases). The V end lost 7 bases, the J end lost 0 bases, and 9 bases lay between the germline ends. The CDR3 sequence is 13 residues long. This chain's CDR3 is CASNRDNQETQYF. The CDR3 coding sequence is TGTGCCAGCAACAGGGACAACCAAGAGACCCAGTACTTC.

The chain carries TRBV30 and TRBJ1-4; D uncertain. The germline CDR1 and CDR2 sequences are GTSNPN and SVGIG (reference sequence). The V end was cut by 4 bases, the J end by 0 bases, with 9 bases between. The CDR3 has 14 residues. The CDR3 region is CAWTGRATNEKLFF. The CDR3, as DNA: TGTGCCTGGACGGGAAGGGCAACTAATGAAAAACTGTTTTTT.

This rearrangement joins TRBV6-5 to TRBJ1-1; D remains unclear. Trimming removed 2 bases from V and 7 bases from J, with 5 bases in between. Germline assignment: CDR1 MNHEY and CDR2 SVGAGI. The length of the CDR3 is 11 residues. This chain's CDR3 is CASSYEGEAFF. In nucleotides, the CDR3 is TGTGCCAGCAGTTACGAGGGTGAAGCTTTCTTT.

Concerning this clone itself: The sample has other DNA sequences that encode this CDR3 too. V is TRBV7-2 and J is TRBJ1-1; perhaps TRBD1 as D (5 bases). The CDR3 has 14 amino acids. Germline V gene sequence: CDR1 SGHTA, CDR2 FQGNSA. The V end lost 1 base, the J end lost 5 bases, and 11 bases lay between the germline ends. CDR3 sequence (DNA): TGTGCCAGCAGCTTAGTCCAGGGTGGAACTGAAGCTTTCTTT. Encoded protein: CASSLVQGGTEAFF.

The rearrangement uses TRBV7-8 and TRBJ2-5, with 8 bases aligning to TRBD2. This CDR3 has 15 amino acids. V lost 5 bases, J lost 1 base, and 6 bases stayed unmatched. The germline V gene encodes CDR1 SGHVS and CDR2 FQNEAQ. CDR3 region: CASSRAGVPQETQYF. In DNA form, the CDR3 reads TGTGCCAGCAGCCGAGCGGGAGTCCCCCAAGAGACCCAGTACTTC.

This chain connects TRBV5-1 to TRBJ2-5; tentatively, D is TRBD2 (6 bases). This CDR3 is 14 amino acids long. Per germline, CDR1 SGHRS and CDR2 YFSETQ. The V and J ends lost 7 bases and 5 bases respectively, with 18 bases between them. Here the CDR3 reads CASQKGEVMETQYF. CDR3 DNA: TGCGCCAGCCAAAAAGGGGAGGTGATGGAGACCCAGTACTTC.

This chain uses TRBV5-4 with TRBJ2-5; 11 bases are a match to TRBD2. This CDR3 comprises 15 residues. V lost 4 bases and J lost 6; bases outside the gene matches: 8. Germline CDR1 and CDR2: SGHNT and YYREEE (reference sequence). The CDR3 protein is CASSLSGGAGKTQYF. In DNA, the CDR3 is TGTGCCAGCAGCCTTAGCGGGGGGGCCGGGAAGACCCAGTACTTC.